The 23 T cell receptor beta chains below were found in one sample sequenced in a study of blood T cells in healthy people across ages. Combining a sample-barcoded 5' primer with a J-beta primer mix, a second PCR ran for about 6 to 12 cycles. MiXCR, run by TCRdb on the 5' RACE reads, gives a single entry per CDR3 protein. The sample carries about 640,000 distinct CDR3 sequences, 58% recorded once. The sample consisted of blood. The receptors originated from a man aged 55 to 70 in good health.

The CDR3 loop reads CASDSDTEAFF. The CDR3, as DNA: TGTGCCAGCGATAGTGACACTGAAGCTTTCTTT. The V call is TRBV28, the J call TRBJ1-1; no definite D call. With 8 bases removed from V and 3 bases from J, the gap between germline ends came to 7 bases. The CDR3 consists of 11 residues. The germline V gene encodes CDR1 MDHEN and CDR2 SYDVKM.

The gene calls are TRBV7-2 and TRBJ2-5, with D hard to call. Germline assignment: CDR1 SGHTA and CDR2 FQGNSA. V dropped 5 bases and J dropped 3 bases, with 13 bases sitting between them. The CDR3 consists of 14 residues. The CDR3 DNA follows: TGTGCCAGCAGCCGAAGATCTAGGGAAGAGACCCAGTACTTC. This translates into CASSRRSREETQYF.

V and J are TRBV5-1 and TRBJ2-3; D possibly corresponds to TRBD2 (6 bases). The CDR3 runs 14 residues. Germline CDR1 SGHRS, CDR2 YFSETQ. V was pared by 7 bases and J by 3 bases, with 15 bases between. CDR3 coding DNA: TGCGCCAGCGGGCCCCTCGGGGGTACAGATACGCAGTATTTT. Its translation: CASGPLGGTDTQYF.

This clonotype appeared a few times. The gene calls are TRBV6-6 and TRBJ2-3, with D possibly TRBD2 on 5 matching bases. Germline V CDR1 and CDR2: MNHNY, SVGAGI (reference sequence). This CDR3 is built from 14 residues. V was clipped by 0 bases and J by 14 bases, with 18 bases between them. CDR3 coding DNA: TGTGCCAGCAGTTACTCTCCCCTAGCACACCCCGGGTATTTT. Translation: CASSYSPLAHPGYF.

The chain joins TRBV20-1 to TRBJ2-3; D may be TRBD2 (6 bases). The CDR3 sequence is 13 residues long. Germline V gives CDR1 DFQATT, CDR2 SNEGSKA (reference sequence). CDR3 coding DNA: TGCCTCACGGGACTCCGCGGCACAGATACGCAGTATTTT. Translating it yields CLTGLRGTDTQYF.

The chain uses TRBV2 and TRBJ1-4; the D is unclear. Trimming stripped 6 bases from V and 7 bases from J, with 15 bases between. The CDR3 loop spans 14 amino acids. Germline V gives CDR1 SNHLY, CDR2 FYNNEI. The CDR3 loop reads CASRVDLSSEKLFF. As DNA, the CDR3 is TGTGCCAGCAGAGTGGACCTGAGTAGTGAAAAACTGTTTTTT.

This clonotype showed up just a few times. The chain combines TRBV10-3 with TRBJ2-2; possibly TRBD1 for D (6 bases). The CDR3 contains 17 residues. Germline CDR1 ENHRY, CDR2 SYGVKD. V shed 3 bases and J shed 0 bases, with 14 bases lying between them. The CDR3 spells CAISESNRAANTGELFF. CDR3 DNA sequence: TGTGCCATCAGTGAATCTAACAGGGCGGCGAACACCGGGGAGCTGTTTTTT.

This clonotype has only one observation. Sequence at one end of the junction differs from germline and may be a read error. The V call is TRBV4-1, the J call TRBJ1-2; 8 bases are shared with TRBD1. The CDR3 runs to 15 residues. Germline V gene lookup returns CDR1 MGHRA and CDR2 YSYEKL. Here the CDR3 reads CANSQVPTGGGGYTF. DNA for the CDR3: TGCGCCAACAGCCAAGTACCAACAGGGGGAGGAGGCTACACCTTC.

V is TRBV27 and J is TRBJ2-4; D perhaps matches TRBD1 (5 bases). Germline V CDR1 and CDR2: MNHEY, SMNVEV (reference sequence). This CDR3 has 16 amino acids. Deletions cut 7 bases from V and 7 bases from J, with 23 bases between. The CDR3 sequence: CASTPLGAGSLNIQYF. The CDR3 DNA follows: TGTGCCAGCACCCCCTTAGGGGCAGGGTCTTTGAACATTCAGTACTTC.

V usage is TRBV4-1 and J usage is TRBJ2-7, with 11 positions matching TRBD2. V trimming: 1 base; J trimming: 0 bases; junction bases outside the gene matches: 5. The CDR3 is 17 amino acids. The V gene's germline CDR1 is MGHRA and CDR2 YSYEKL. The CDR3 sequence is CASSQGLAGGPSYEQYF. The CDR3 DNA is TGCGCCAGCAGCCAAGGGCTAGCGGGGGGTCCCTCCTACGAGCAGTACTTC.

This clonotype appeared a few times. Written as DNA, the CDR3 is TGCAGCGCCCGCGTCGCGGACGGAAGCGAGCAGTACTTC. It is translated as CSARVADGSEQYF. The V call is TRBV29-1, the J call TRBJ2-5; no clear D. TRBJ2-7 explains the end of the DNA better; the J call may be wrong. The CDR3 sequence is 13 residues long. Germline CDR1 reads SQVTM; CDR2 reads ANQGSEA.

A note on this clonotype: The junction and the germline gene differ at one end; a read error may be behind it. CDR3 bases: TGCGCCAGCAGTTACTCGACAGGGGGGCCCAAGGAGACCCAGTACTTC. The encoded protein is CASSYSTGGPKETQYF. The chain couples TRBV6-6 to TRBJ2-5; TRBD1 aligns across 9 bases. The CDR3 has 16 residues. Germline CDR1 and CDR2: MNHNY and SVGAGI (reference sequence).

The chain is built from TRBV6-5 and TRBJ2-4; D might be TRBD1 (7 bases). V lost 0 bases and J lost 2, with 14 bases in between. The CDR3 loop spans 17 amino acids. The germline V gene encodes CDR1 MNHEY and CDR2 SVGAGI. CDR3 DNA: TGTGCCAGCAGTTACTCGCGACAGGGAGGAACCAAAAACATTCAGTACTTC. This translates into CASSYSRQGGTKNIQYF.

The rearrangement joins TRBV20-1 to TRBJ2-5; TRBD1 is a possible D gene (6 bases). Judging by the DNA end, TRBJ2-7 fits better; the J call may be wrong. CDR3 length: 13 amino acids. Germline-derived CDR1 and CDR2 are DFQATT and SNEGSKA (reference sequence). The CDR3 DNA is TGCAGTGCTAGCGGACAGTTCGAGTACGAGCAGTACTTC. It yields the protein CSASGQFEYEQYF.

V gene TRBV7-9 combines with J gene TRBJ2-1, with TRBD1 matching over 10 bases. CDR1 is SEHNR, CDR2 FQNEAQ, per germline (reference sequence). V lost 5 bases, J lost 6 bases, and 13 bases stayed unmatched. CDR3 size: 17 residues. CDR3 coding DNA: TGTGCCAGCAGCACCTCGCCCGGGACAGGGGATTTCAATGAGCAGTTCTTC. Residues: CASSTSPGTGDFNEQFF. Drawing the rest from reference TRBV7-9 and TRBJ2-1, the complete variable domain is DTGVSQNPRHKITKRGQNVTFRCDPISEHNRLYWYRQTLGQGPEFLTYFQNEAQLEKSRLLSDRFSAERPKGSFSTLEIQRTEQGDSAMYLCASSTSPGTGDFNEQFFGPGTRLTVL.

Of note for this clonotype: A read error may be the cause here, since a much bigger clone is one base away. The chain links TRBV27 to TRBJ1-1, with TRBD1 matching 7 bases. Germline V gene sequence: CDR1 MNHEY, CDR2 SMNVEV (reference sequence). CDR3 length: 18 residues. The junction had 13 bases not matched to a gene; V was cut back by 2 bases and J by 1 base. CDR3 loop: CASSLLRNRGRGNTEAFF. CDR3 nucleotides: TGTGCCAGCAGTTTACTCCGAAACAGGGGCAGGGGGAACACTGAAGCTTTCTTT.

The chain has TRBV20-1 and TRBJ1-5; D unresolved. Germline CDR1 DFQATT, CDR2 SNEGSKA (reference sequence). V lost 6 bases and J lost 4, with 10 bases in between. The CDR3 spans 12 residues. The DNA for the CDR3 is TGCAGTGCCCAGTCCGGAAATCAGCCCCAGCATTTT. Encoded protein: CSAQSGNQPQHF.

On this clonotype itself: Relative to the germline gene, one junction end is altered; a read error may explain this. The chain combines TRBV5-1 with TRBJ2-3, with 14 bases identical to TRBD2. Germline CDR1 is SGHRS and CDR2 is YFSETQ. The CDR3 covers 16 residues. The chain's CDR3 is CVSSTTTSGGGNTQYF. The CDR3 DNA sequence: TGCGTCAGCAGCACCACGACTAGCGGGGGGGGAAATACGCAGTATTTT.

This clonotype was found a few times. The V gene is TRBV5-1, the J gene TRBJ1-2; D not certain. Germline CDR1 is SGHRS and CDR2 is YFSETQ. CDR3 length: 14 residues. Deletions cut 2 bases from V and 0 bases from J, with 8 bases between. This CDR3 is CASSFTAANYGYTF. CDR3 in DNA: TGCGCCAGCAGCTTCACGGCTGCTAACTATGGCTACACCTTC.

This clonotype has more than one count but fewer than ten. The J gene is TRBJ1-4, the V gene TRBV5-5; the D gene is possibly TRBD1 (6 bases). The ends were cut back, 4 bases at V and 10 bases at J, with 20 bases in the middle. This CDR3 spans 15 amino acids. Looked up from germline, CDR1 is SGHKS and CDR2 is YYEKEE (reference sequence). The CDR3 bases are TGTGCCAGCAGCCCTCAATCTAGGGGGGCCGGAAAACTGTTTTTT. This sequence encodes CASSPQSRGAGKLFF.

The J gene is TRBJ1-1, the V gene TRBV27; 8 bases line up with TRBD1. The CDR3 has 17 residues. The germline V gene has CDR1 MNHEY and CDR2 SMNVEV (reference sequence). The junction had 12 bases not matched to a gene; V was cut back by 5 bases and J by 1 base. CDR3 amino acids: CASSIRQGSLGNTEAFF. For the CDR3, the DNA is TGTGCCAGCAGTATAAGACAGGGGTCGCTTGGGAACACTGAAGCTTTCTTT.

As to this clonotype: One junction end disagrees with the germline gene, perhaps due to a read error. The V gene is TRBV12-3 or TRBV12-4, the J gene TRBJ2-3; perhaps TRBD1 as D (6 bases). This CDR3 region has 14 residues. As DNA, the CDR3 is TGTGCCAGCAGTGTAGCCGGGGCACAGGGTACGCAGTATTTT. Translation gives CASSVAGAQGTQYF.

The chain recombines TRBV4-2 with TRBJ2-3; 9 nucleotides line up with TRBD2. Trimming at V came to 4 bases and at J to 5 bases, leaving 10 bases not matched to a gene. The CDR3 extends over 16 amino acids. Per germline, CDR1 LGHNA and CDR2 YNFKEQ. The CDR3 loop is CASSPNGGGAEDTQYF. The CDR3 DNA is TGTGCCAGCAGCCCGAACGGCGGGGGGGCCGAAGATACGCAGTATTTT.